This T cell receptor (beta chain) comes out of a study of Tregs in tolerant kidney transplant recipients. General study points: Few patients were studied, so findings need validation in larger groups. Expanding Tregs on activated donor B cells appeared to best identify donor-specific TCRbeta clones. Biological reproducibility was not directly addressed, but technical replication error appeared minimal.

Thawed PBMCs were FACS-sorted into unstimulated CD4+CD25+CD127- regulatory T cells, CD4+CD25- non-regulatory cells, CD4 and CD8 cells. Generated by immunoSEQ multiplex PCR, the TCRdb table keeps only in-frame clones and is missing some. The sample carries 92,000 or so clones, roughly 92% recorded once. A note on this clone: Antigen specificity is unknown.

CDR3 length: 15 amino acids. CDR1 SGHNT and CDR2 YYREEE come from the germline V gene (reference sequence). The ends lost 2 bases at V and 1 base at J; junction bases unmatched: 5. The genes are TRBV5-4 and TRBJ1-1, with 7 bases aligning to TRBD1. The TCR was taken from a human donor in good health. Sequenced material: CD8+ T cells from blood. The CDR3 loop is CASSLGTAQNTEAFF. The CDR3 coding sequence is TGTGCCAGCAGCTTAGGGACAGCTCAGAACACTGAAGCTTTCTTT.